What follows is one T cell receptor (beta chain) and its context. The sample comes from a study of blood T cell repertoires in COVID-19. Overall study: Samples taken during acute and convalescent COVID-19 were collected in the United States, Italy and Spain. T cells, B-cell-depleted T cells, or PBMCs provided the cDNA or gDNA that served as material.

Per the original data handling: Researchers report that nucleated cell counts were estimated from reference gene primer amplification. Clones were read by immunoSEQ multiplex PCR, and TCRdb kept only the in-frame ones, dropping some. From that table come the V and J calls and clone size; the DNA was used to work out D and trimming. The sample lists approximately 82,000 clones; around 89% were seen once. CDR1 and CDR2 (germline): SGHDT, YYEEEE. V lost 4 bases, J lost 0 bases, and 6 bases stayed unmatched. The CDR3 runs to 16 residues. Recruitment covered roughly 22 US areas and drew participants whose ages spanned roughly 18 to 100 years.

The TCR comes from a woman between 50 and 59 years old with acute COVID-19. The V and J genes are TRBV5-6 and TRBJ1-3; 8 nucleotides line up with TRBD1. Sample: PBMCs or T cells enriched from blood (not recorded which). CDR3 in amino acids: CASSGGTGRSGNTIYF. CDR3 DNA: TGTGCCAGCAGCGGAGGGACAGGACGCTCTGGAAACACCATATATTTT.